The sequence of this T cell receptor (beta chain) was determined in a study of cytomegalovirus exposure and HLA in healthy donors (dated by TCRdb to about 2017). Background on the whole study: An earlier analysis of approximately 640 of the donors reported about 250 Gb of sequence data and 117 million unique TCR beta sequences from some 180 million T cells. An early release that covered fewer than 800 HLA-typed donors contained around 300 gigabases of sequencing data and tens of millions of unique TCR sequences. Of the roughly 400 genotyped donors, approximately 81% were placed in the genetic ancestry cluster associated with self-reported Caucasian donors. The study aimed to test whether cataloging public T cell receptors could reveal signatures of past pathogen exposure. Using immunosequencing, the study profiled T cell repertoires from fewer than 850 subjects and related those repertoires to cytomegalovirus serostatus. In addition to the first cohort of 650 to 750 subjects, a separate validation cohort of 120 different subjects was used. To predict cytomegalovirus infection status, the study brought together high-throughput TCR immunosequencing, statistical association of individual TCRs with disease status, and machine learning. A later analysis re-examined previously published TCR beta repertoires from about 700 donors and added high-resolution HLA genotyping to investigate patterns of TCR occurrence. Rather than using new phenotypic data, the later analysis identified candidate immune exposures from TCR beta sequences and from how often those sequences occurred across donors. In an earlier analysis of over 550 of the donors, high-throughput TCR beta sequencing was used to judge whether each TCR beta V gene segment behaved as functional or pseudogenic. Donor age, sex, ethnicity and CMV serostatus were collected together with the repertoire data. Genome-wide SNP genotypes for about 60% of the roughly 670 donors were used in a later genetic analysis, which treated that subset as a discovery cohort. Every repertoire in the discovery cohort had been generated on one and the same sequencing platform. HLA typing covered class I and class II loci at four-digit resolution. Typing coverage varied by locus: roughly 629-640 donors for A, B, C, DRB1 and DQB1; some 520 for DQA1; about 600 for DPA1; fewer than 480 for DPB1. Because of strong linkage in the cohort, a handful of DR-DQ haplotypes were treated as single units for association and clustering. On average, 235,054 unique TCR beta nucleotide sequences were sequenced per donor among a few hundred genotyped donors of the cohort, with roughly 18% of those sequences being non-productive. The study at large found these results: While some public TCRs were present in many individuals, most TCR sequences turned up only very rarely across donors. In a later analysis, HLA-associated TCR beta chains showed more clonal expansion and lower generation probabilities than non-associated chains that were equally common. A further reported finding was that TCR beta sequences accurately predicted the HLA-A and HLA-B alleles for most subjects in the first cohort. Correlated functional status among segregating V segments might be attributable to linkage disequilibrium, but an unknown experimental factor could not be ruled out. The classifier was reported to diagnose cytomegalovirus status with high specificity and sensitivity in both the original cohort and the validation cohort. The study listed 164 TCR beta chains as associated with cytomegalovirus. A few of the identified cytomegalovirus-associated TCR beta chains were confirmed in vitro to be specific for cytomegalovirus antigens. The 87-base-pair reads could not distinguish some IMGT-functional V segments, including TRBV6-2 and TRBV6-3, so those segments were excluded. Presence/absence analyses assumed roughly uniform sequencing depth across donors, an assumption that may not hold. The only immune exposure information available for the cohort was CMV serostatus. In a later analysis, most CMV-associated TCR beta chains were found to appear HLA-restricted, with HLA associations seemingly driven largely by CMV exposure. The authors suggested that the approach could potentially be extended to other disease states and immunological phenotypes. A cluster of highly shared sequence variants was judged likely to represent a technical artifact of the sequencing pipeline. Only TCR beta chains were sequenced in this cohort, and the absence of alpha or paired-chain data limited detectable features. A later genetic analysis reported fewer N-insertions in productive TCRs among donors in an Asian-associated ancestry cluster than the roughly 650-donor mean. In a later analysis, 16,951 TCR beta sequences were associated with specific HLA alleles at a false discovery rate of 0.05. In a later genetic analysis, a missense DCLRE1C variant was associated with V-gene and J-gene trimming of TCR beta chains, and the association was replicated in an independent cohort. Because counts were too low, about 17 rarely observed V segments, including chromosome 9 orphons, were excluded from the earlier analysis of several hundred of the donors. In an earlier analysis of roughly 500 of the donors, most TCR beta V segments appeared in productive rearrangements about 87% or about 30% of the time, broadly matching IMGT annotations. A later analysis reported that several top co-occurrence clusters appeared linked to parvovirus B19, influenza, CMV and Epstein-Barr virus. Because HLA typing was missing for some donors at each locus, association tests included only the typed subset. In a later analysis, the rate of TCR association differed among HLA loci, with DRB1 alleles having the most associated TCRs and HLA-C alleles having the fewest. When HLA alleles, especially DR and DQ, strongly co-occurred, attributing TCR associations to individual alleles was difficult.

Library preparation used the immunoSEQ multiplex PCR assay. A mixture of 60 forward primers for TCR Vbeta segments and 13 reverse primers for TCR Jbeta segments was used in the multiplex PCR. A multiplex PCR assay on genomic DNA amplified the CDR3 region of rearranged TCR beta genes. Amplified TCR beta libraries were sequenced as 87-base-pair reads on the Illumina HiSeq System. As for the authors' bioinformatics: Across the 670 or so repertoires, a later analysis counted roughly 77 million unique TCR beta chains, 9.5 million to 13 million of which were shared by at least two donors. A nearest-neighbor algorithm error-corrected the raw reads and collapsed the reads into unique sequences, merging closely related sequences to remove PCR and sequencing errors. To assign V, D and J gene segments, CDR3 sequences were aligned to IMGT reference sequences. For a sequence to be retained, at least a six-nucleotide match to both a V gene segment and a J gene segment was required. A rearrangement was called productive if the CDR3 had no stop codons and remained in frame with V and J, and every other rearrangement was called non-productive. Following IMGT convention, CDR3 was defined as the stretch from the second conserved V-encoded cysteine to the conserved J-encoded phenylalanine. The earlier analysis of about 610 of the donors excluded any sequence lacking an unambiguous match to a single V gene segment. In an earlier analysis of about 590 of the donors, a V segment was called functional when productive rearrangements were above 56.7%, and segregating when the standard deviation between donors exceeded 5%. A statistical classification framework was developed to diagnose cytomegalovirus status using the catalog of TCR beta chain sequences. In a later analysis, TCR nucleotide sequences were compared against IMGT/GENE-DB human TR gene sequences so that V and J genes could be assigned. Using the TCRdist pipeline, a later analysis assigned CDR3 sequences along with most-parsimonious VDJ recombination scenarios. A later analysis defined each TCR beta chain by its CDR3 amino acid sequence plus V-gene family, and excluded reads lacking a unique V-gene family. As a way to deal with suspected cross-contamination and a sequencing artifact, a later analysis dropped more than 500 nucleotide sequences that were highly shared and had low generation probability. In a later analysis, a clonal expansion index was calculated for each public chain from normalized within-repertoire ranks of inferred template counts. A later analysis computed generation probabilities with a VDJ recombination model fitted to out-of-frame rearrangements, and checked the results against IGoR. In a later analysis, TCR-TCR, TCR-HLA and TCR-CMV co-occurrence was scored with hypergeometric tests, and a repertoire-size bias correction was applied to TCR pairs. To estimate false discovery rates, a later analysis permuted the HLA or CMV assignments 20 times. A later analysis grouped co-occurring TCRs with DBSCAN, adding TCRdist sequence similarity when clustering within HLA-allele-positive subsets. For co-occurrence clustering, repertoires with fewer than 30,000 or more than 120,000 public chains were excluded, along with about five repertoires with anomalous nucleotide sharing. TCRdb obtained this table from immuneACCESS and retained in-frame rearrangements with V and J assigned. These tables miss some clones; where compared with another copy, unresolved V genes account for less than half of the shortfall, and the remainder is unexplained. V and J calls and clone size are those listed in that table; D and trimming were worked out from the DNA. This sample has about 240,000 clones in its table, and around 83% of those were observed once. Jointly, the top ten make up roughly 0.24% of the sample.

Of note for this clone: What antigen it recognizes has not been identified. Base qualities are not at hand, and no much larger clone is one base apart.

CDR1 SGHRS and CDR2 YFSETQ were looked up in the germline V gene. V and J lose 0 bases and 0 bases, and a span of 13 bases separates them. Counted from cysteine to phenylalanine, this CDR3 has 17 amino acids. Only CDR3 DNA is held: 51 bases, read in frame from base 1. The cohort comprised 710 or so healthy bone marrow donors. At the time of sampling, every cohort member was nominally healthy, though immune exposures that went unrecorded were likely present. The donor tested CMV seronegative, placing the donor among the roughly 350 seronegative members of the cohort. Each donor provided a peripheral blood sample, and peripheral blood mononuclear cells were used for TCR beta sequencing. Genomic DNA extraction from the blood cell samples was performed with the Qiagen DNeasy Blood Extraction Kit.

The sequence came from a girl aged 2 to 10 in good health and CMV-seronegative. Sequenced sample: PBMCs. The chain couples TRBV5-1 to TRBJ2-4, and the D gene may be TRBD1, 6 bases matching. DNA sequence: TGCGCCAGCAGCTTGGGACTTCAGGGGTTAGCCAAAAACATTCAGTACTTC. This encodes CASSLGLQGLAKNIQYF. This CDR3, with the reference TRBV5-1 and TRBJ2-4 proteins standing in past its ends, gives the full variable domain KAGVTQTPRYLIKTRGQQVTLSCSPISGHRSVSWYQQTPGQGLQFLFEYFSETQRNKGNFPGRFSGRQFSNSRSEMNVSTLELGDSALYLCASSLGLQGLAKNIQYFGAGTRLSVL.